The clone carrying this TCR beta chain showed up just a few times. Its cognate antigen is unknown. From the 5' RACE reads, TCRdb called clonotypes with MiXCR, one entry per CDR3 protein. Of some 570,000 distinct CDR3 sequences listed, 20% to 25% are singletons. The data belong to a study of identical twins. Points from the study as a whole: The study based its conclusions on cross-sectional statistical analysis and did not follow the same donors.

This CDR3 has 15 amino acids. The V and J ends lost 5 bases and 3 bases respectively, with 13 bases between them. The same specimen was also included in a second study, on yellow fever vaccine responses in identical twins. Turning to that study: Twins showed a vaccine T cell response that reportedly seemed partly convergent, partly personalized.

The material sequenced was CD4+ T cells sorted from blood. The receptor was isolated from a woman between 18 and 29 years old in good health. V is TRBV12-3 or TRBV12-4 and J is TRBJ2-2, with D perhaps given as TRBD1 or TRBD2 (5 bases each). The DNA of the CDR3 is TGTGCCAGCAGTAACCGGGGCTTCTACACCGGGGAGCTGTTTTTT. Its translation is CASSNRGFYTGELFF.